The next 9 T cell receptor beta chains were all read from a single sample in a study of blood T cell repertoires in COVID-19. Libraries were prepared by immunoSEQ multiplex PCR; TCRdb keeps only in-frame clonotypes and omits some of them. In the table there are over 45,000 clones, around 83% of which are singletons. Sequenced material: peripheral blood. All receptors derive from an elderly woman with acute or convalescent COVID-19.

The chain employs TRBV2 and TRBJ1-3; D is perhaps TRBD1 (6 bases). Germline CDR1 and CDR2: SNHLY and FYNNEI. Trimming stripped 3 bases from V and 0 bases from J, with 12 bases between. This CDR3 spans 16 amino acids. CDR3 DNA sequence: TGTGCCAGCAGTGAGAGGGGGGGGAGCTCTGGAAACACCATATATTTT. It yields the protein CASSERGGSSGNTIYF.

This chain uses TRBV19 with TRBJ2-7, with D possibly TRBD1 on 6 matching bases. Trimming stripped 1 base from V and 3 bases from J, with 10 bases between. The V gene's germline CDR1 is LNHDA and CDR2 SQIVND (reference sequence). CDR3 size: 14 residues. The DNA for the CDR3 is TGTGCCAGTAGTATAGCGGACAGTGTCTACGAGCAGTACTTC. It translates to CASSIADSVYEQYF.

V and J are TRBV7-6 and TRBJ2-7, with TRBD2 matching over 7 bases. The CDR3 runs 15 residues. J lost 0 bases, V lost 5 bases, and 7 bases had no gene match. Germline V gene data show CDR1 as SGHVS and CDR2 as FNYEAQ. CDR3 loop: CASSPGTTTSYEQYF. The CDR3 nucleotides read TGTGCCAGCAGCCCCGGGACTACAACCTCCTACGAGCAGTACTTC.

This chain joins TRBV6-4 and TRBJ1-2; 7 bases map to TRBD1. The CDR3 sequence is 16 residues long. Germline-derived CDR1 and CDR2 are MRHNA and SNTAGT. V gave up 2 bases and J gave up 3 bases; unmatched junction bases: 9. The CDR3 DNA reads as TGTGCCAGCAGTGACCACCCCTCGACAGGGTACTATGGCTACACCTTC. Residues: CASSDHPSTGYYGYTF.

This clone has a single count. V gene TRBV18 combines with J gene TRBJ1-5; 8 positions match TRBD1. CDR1 KGHSH and CDR2 LQKENI come from the germline V gene. CDR3 length equals 16 residues. The ends lost 3 bases at V and 3 bases at J; junction bases unmatched: 7. The CDR3 coding sequence is TGTGCCAGCTCACCCCGAGGACAGGGCCCCAATCAGCCCCAGCATTTT. It specifies CASSPRGQGPNQPQHF.

The V and J genes are TRBV12-3 or TRBV12-4 and TRBJ2-2; 7 bases fit TRBD1. The CDR3 is 13 amino acids. The V gene end was trimmed by 5 bases and the J gene end by 7 bases; junction bases not matched to a gene: 4. The chain's CDR3 is CASSTTGFGELFF. CDR3 DNA: TGTGCCAGCAGTACGACAGGGTTCGGGGAGCTGTTTTTT.

This rearrangement joins TRBV5-1 to TRBJ1-1; D is uncertain. V was shortened by 4 bases and J by 4 bases, with 14 bases between the two germline ends. CDR1 and CDR2 from the germline V gene are SGHRS and YFSETQ. The CDR3 is 14 amino acids. DNA for the CDR3: TGCGCCAGCAGCCATAGACTCCCTGGCACTGAAGCTTTCTTT. It codes for CASSHRLPGTEAFF.

This clone was found once. V and J are TRBV27 and TRBJ1-6; TRBD1 aligns across 10 bases. V shed 5 bases, J shed 9 bases, and the junction held 4 bases outside the gene matches. CDR1 MNHEY and CDR2 SMNVEV come from the germline V gene (reference sequence). The CDR3 runs to 14 residues. CDR3 coding DNA: TGTGCCAGCAGTGACAGGGGGCGGGTTTCACCCCTCCACTTT. It specifies CASSDRGRVSPLHF.

This clone was counted between two and nine times. The chain's CDR3 is CASSLDRRGGYNEQFF. The CDR3 nucleotides read TGTGCCAGCAGCTTAGACCGGCGGGGGGGGTACAATGAGCAGTTCTTC. V gene TRBV11-3 combines with J gene TRBJ2-1; TRBD2 agrees at 9 bases. This CDR3 is built from 16 residues. The germline V gene encodes CDR1 SGHNT and CDR2 YENEEA. The V segment lost 0 bases and the J segment 4 bases; nucleotides outside the gene matches: 4.